Following are 23 T cell receptor beta chains from one sample sequenced in a study of blood T cell repertoires in COVID-19. Using immunoSEQ multiplex PCR, the repertoire was profiled, and TCRdb retains in-frame clones only, with some absent. The repertoire holds about 130,000 clones, with approximately 88% as singletons. Sequencing was done on a sample of peripheral blood. These receptor sequences come from an older man with active COVID-19.

V gene TRBV9 combines with J gene TRBJ2-7; 8 nucleotides align to TRBD2. Trimming removed 0 bases from V and 2 bases from J; junction bases left unmatched: 13. In germline, CDR1 is SGDLS, CDR2 YYNGEE. The CDR3 consists of 18 residues. As DNA, the CDR3 is TGTGCCAGCAGCGTAGGGACGGACGTAGCGGGACGAGCCTACGAGCAGTACTTC. This gives the protein CASSVGTDVAGRAYEQYF.

This clone has only a few counts. This chain uses TRBV6-5 with TRBJ2-7; 11 nucleotides match TRBD1. The trim removed 5 bases at V and 2 bases at J, leaving 2 bases unmatched. Per the germline V gene, CDR1 is MNHEY and CDR2 is SVGAGI. CDR3 length equals 14 residues. In nucleotides, the CDR3 is TGTGCCAGCAGTCGGACAGGGGGCCCCTACGAGCAGTACTTC. Protein sequence: CASSRTGGPYEQYF.

The chain recombines TRBV7-2 with TRBJ1-1, with a possible D match to TRBD1 (6 bases). Trimming left V 4 bases short and J 6 bases short, with 18 bases between. Germline loops: CDR1 SGHTA, CDR2 FQGNSA. The CDR3 length is 15 residues. CDR3 nucleotides: TGTGCCAGCAGCTCCGGGGGGGGCCGGTCCGCTGAAGCTTTCTTT. Residues: CASSSGGGRSAEAFF.

The sample holds one count of this clone. This chain links TRBV24-1 with TRBJ1-5, with 7 bases that match TRBD1. From germline, CDR1 is KGHDR and CDR2 SFDVKD. Losses at the gene ends were 4 bases for V and 2 bases for J; bases not matched to a gene: 4. This CDR3 spans 15 amino acids. The CDR3 sequence: CATSDSGQGNQPQHF. The CDR3 coding sequence is TGTGCCACCAGTGACTCCGGACAGGGCAATCAGCCCCAGCATTTT.

The rearrangement uses TRBV2 and TRBJ2-7; 10 bases align to TRBD1. Germline assignment: CDR1 SNHLY and CDR2 FYNNEI. The CDR3 sequence is 17 residues long. V was pared by 3 bases and J by 5 bases, with 13 bases of the junction left unmatched. CDR3 nucleotide sequence: TGTGCCAGCAGTGATGATGCCCTTGGGGACAGGGGTGACGAGCAGTACTTC. It is translated as CASSDDALGDRGDEQYF.

As DNA, the CDR3 is TGTGCCAGCAGCTTACATGGACAGGGGGCCTACAATGAGCAGTTCTTC. This sequence encodes CASSLHGQGAYNEQFF. This chain links TRBV7-9 with TRBJ2-1; 10 nucleotides match TRBD1. There are 16 residues in the CDR3. The germline gives CDR1 SEHNR, CDR2 FQNEAQ (reference sequence). J gave up 2 bases and V 2 bases, and 3 bases lay outside the gene matches.

The chain joins TRBV9 to TRBJ2-1; TRBD2 is a possible D gene (6 bases). Germline CDR1 SGDLS, CDR2 YYNGEE. With 7 bases removed from V and 0 bases from J, the gap between germline ends came to 14 bases. The CDR3 has 15 amino acids. This CDR3 reads CASGLDGSSYNEQFF. CDR3 bases: TGTGCCAGCGGTCTGGACGGGAGCTCCTACAATGAGCAGTTCTTC. The full variable domain, with the rest looked up from reference TRBV9 and TRBJ2-1, is DSGVTQTPKHLITATGQRVTLRCSPRSGDLSVYWYQQSLDQGLQFLIQYYNGEERAKGNILERFSAQQFPDLHSELNLSSLELGDSALYFCASGLDGSSYNEQFFGPGTRLTVL.

The V gene is TRBV6-6, the J gene TRBJ2-3, with D possibly being TRBD1 (6 bases). The ends were cut back, 2 bases at V and 0 bases at J, with 9 bases in the middle. Germline CDR1 is MNHNY and CDR2 is SVGAGI (reference sequence). CDR3 length equals 15 residues. The CDR3 sequence: CASSYPQGSTDTQYF. The CDR3 bases are TGTGCCAGCAGTTACCCCCAGGGGAGCACAGATACGCAGTATTTT.

The CDR3 DNA reads TGCGCCAGCAGCCAAGAACCCCACCGGACAGGGACAGAGACCCAGTACTTC. This translates into CASSQEPHRTGTETQYF. The chain couples TRBV4-3 to TRBJ2-5; TRBD1 agrees at 8 bases. The CDR3 has 17 amino acids. Unmatched junction bases numbered 10, after V lost 0 bases and J lost 4 bases. CDR1 is LGHNA, CDR2 YSLEER, per germline.

The chain recombines TRBV29-1 with TRBJ1-6, with TRBD1 matching 10 bases. Germline V gene lookup returns CDR1 SQVTM and CDR2 ANQGSEA. The CDR3 contains 14 residues. The J segment lost 10 bases and the V segment lost 4 bases, leaving 7 bases of the junction unmatched. The CDR3 DNA reads as TGCAGCGTTGCCGAAGGGACAGGGGACTCACCCCTCCACTTT. It is translated as CSVAEGTGDSPLHF.

The chain couples TRBV7-9 to TRBJ1-4; 9 bases are a match to TRBD1. V lost 6 bases to trimming and J lost 5 bases; unmatched junction nucleotides: 7. The CDR3 is 15 residues long. The germline gives CDR1 SEHNR, CDR2 FQNEAQ (reference sequence). In nucleotides, the CDR3 is TGTGCCAGCAGTGAAGCCGGGACAGGGAATGAAAAACTGTTTTTT. It codes for CASSEAGTGNEKLFF.

This chain links TRBV10-3 with TRBJ2-1; D unresolved. Germline V lookup: CDR1 ENHRY, CDR2 SYGVKD. This CDR3 has 14 amino acids. V was pared by 2 bases and J by 2 bases, with 7 bases between. The CDR3 DNA reads TGTGCCATCAGTGAGGCCGGTACCTACAATGAGCAGTTCTTC. Amino acids: CAISEAGTYNEQFF.

The genes are TRBV10-1 and TRBJ2-3, with 14 nucleotides matching TRBD2. The CDR3 is 18 residues long. CDR1 and CDR2 (germline): WNHNN, SYGVQD (reference sequence). J was trimmed by 6 bases and V by 3 bases; bases with no gene match: 11. This CDR3 is CASSDGTSGRESRDTQYF. CDR3 DNA: TGCGCCAGCAGTGATGGGACTAGCGGGAGAGAAAGTAGGGATACGCAGTATTTT.

The rearrangement uses TRBV10-3 and TRBJ1-1, with 7 bases lining up with TRBD1. Germline V gene sequence: CDR1 ENHRY, CDR2 SYGVKD. CDR3 length: 14 residues. The ends lost 10 bases at V and 1 base at J; junction bases unmatched: 9. For the CDR3, the DNA is TGTGCCACCAGATTGGGGACAGAGAACACTGAAGCTTTCTTT. Translating gives CATRLGTENTEAFF.

The rearrangement links TRBV18 to TRBJ2-1; D not certain. Germline V lookup: CDR1 KGHSH, CDR2 LQKENI. The CDR3 sequence is 14 residues long. Trimming left V 4 bases short and J 0 bases short, with 7 bases between. CDR3 amino acids: CASSQTRSYNEQFF. DNA of the CDR3: TGTGCCAGCTCACAGACTCGCTCCTACAATGAGCAGTTCTTC.

This sequence joins TRBV25-1 and TRBJ2-2; D might be TRBD2 (7 bases). V was pared by 3 bases and J by 7 bases, with 15 bases between. Germline V gives CDR1 MGHDK, CDR2 SYGVNS. This CDR3 contains 15 residues. For the CDR3, the DNA is TGTGCCAGCAGTGAGCCATCAGGGGAGGGCGGGGAGCTGTTTTTT. This encodes CASSEPSGEGGELFF.

The rearrangement uses TRBV11-2 and TRBJ2-7; TRBD2 aligns across 8 bases. Trimming removed 3 bases from V and 6 bases from J; junction bases left unmatched: 1. Germline CDR1 is SGHAT and CDR2 is FQNNGV. The CDR3 length is 12 residues. CDR3 residues: CASSFAGGEQYF. In nucleotides, the CDR3 is TGTGCCAGCAGCTTCGCGGGGGGCGAGCAGTACTTC. Using reference TRBV11-2 and TRBJ2-7 for the parts outside the CDR3, the full variable domain is EAGVAQSPRYKIIEKRQSVAFWCNPISGHATLYWYQQILGQGPKLLIQFQNNGVVDDSQLPKDRFSAERLKGVDSTLKIQPAKLEDSAVYLCASSFAGGEQYFGPGTRLTVT.

This chain uses TRBV2 with TRBJ1-6; tentative D call: TRBD1 (6 bases). Germline V gives CDR1 SNHLY, CDR2 FYNNEI. The CDR3 extends over 15 amino acids. Trimming shortened V by 8 bases and J by 6 bases, and 17 bases separated the two germline ends. CDR3 in DNA: TGTGCCAGCGAGGAGTCGGGACAACTTAATTCACCCCTCCACTTT. Translation gives CASEESGQLNSPLHF.

The rearrangement uses TRBV5-1 and TRBJ2-3; no clear D. Germline values: CDR1 SGHRS, CDR2 YFSETQ. With 0 bases removed from V and 0 bases from J, the gap between germline ends came to 5 bases. This CDR3 spans 14 amino acids. For the CDR3, the DNA is TGCGCCAGCAGCTTGGGTCTAAGCACAGATACGCAGTATTTT. Amino acid sequence: CASSLGLSTDTQYF.

The chain employs TRBV24-1 and TRBJ2-2, with D possibly TRBD2 on 5 matching bases. The germline V gene has CDR1 KGHDR and CDR2 SFDVKD. CDR3 length equals 16 residues. With 5 bases removed from V and 5 bases from J, the gap between germline ends came to 17 bases. As DNA, the CDR3 is TGTGCCACCAGTGTTTCCTCATGGGCGGGTACCGGGGAGCTGTTTTTT. It translates to CATSVSSWAGTGELFF.

The gene calls are TRBV4-1 and TRBJ1-4; D is possibly TRBD1 (5 bases). The germline V gene has CDR1 MGHRA and CDR2 YSYEKL. V gave up 1 base and J gave up 8 bases, with 17 bases separating them. The CDR3 spans 16 residues. The CDR3 DNA reads TGCGCCAGCAGCCAAGCCCCGAGCAGGGTCGAGGAAAAACTGTTTTTT. It specifies CASSQAPSRVEEKLFF.

The chain links TRBV20-1 to TRBJ2-7, with D possibly being TRBD2 (5 bases). From germline, CDR1 is DFQATT and CDR2 SNEGSKA (reference sequence). V lost 3 bases to trimming and J lost 3 bases, with 12 bases between them. The CDR3 has 13 amino acids. The CDR3 loop reads CSASGLAGYEQYF. The CDR3 coding sequence is TGCAGTGCTAGTGGCCTAGCCGGCTACGAGCAGTACTTC.

The sample holds one count of this clone. The chain recombines TRBV12-3 or TRBV12-4 with TRBJ2-3; 8 bases line up with TRBD1. This CDR3 has 13 residues. V trimming: 7 bases; J trimming: 4 bases; junction bases outside the gene matches: 4. The CDR3 coding sequence is TGTGCCAGCATCGAGACAGGGGCAGATACGCAGTATTTT. Amino acid sequence: CASIETGADTQYF.